The 22 T cell receptor beta chains reported below all come from one sample, sequenced in a study of blood T cell repertoires in COVID-19. Measured with immunoSEQ multiplex PCR; TCRdb has only the in-frame clones, and not every one. The sample contains 100,000 to 150,000 clones, 85% to 90% of which appear only once. The sample taken for sequencing was peripheral blood. The receptors here all came from a man in his sixties with COVID-19, enrolled during active disease.

This chain links TRBV11-2 with TRBJ2-7; a possible D gene is TRBD2 (5 bases). This CDR3 comprises 13 residues. V dropped 5 bases and J dropped 1 base, with 9 bases sitting between them. Germline V lookup: CDR1 SGHAT, CDR2 FQNNGV. The DNA for the CDR3 is TGTGCCAGCAGCCTACTAGGGTCCTACGAGCAGTACTTC. Residues: CASSLLGSYEQYF.

The rearrangement joins TRBV6-2 or TRBV6-3 to TRBJ1-6; tentatively, D is TRBD1 (6 bases). The CDR3 spans 15 residues. V was shortened by 5 bases and J by 7 bases, with 15 bases between the two germline ends. Germline CDR1 is MNHEY and CDR2 is SVGEGT. CDR3 residues: CASSRDNRLNSPLHF. CDR3 DNA sequence: TGTGCCAGCAGTAGGGACAATAGGCTGAATTCACCCCTCCACTTT.

The chain joins TRBV3-1 (or the pseudogene TRBV3-2) to TRBJ2-1; D is perhaps TRBD2 (5 bases). CDR3 length: 11 amino acids. The V end was cut by 1 base, the J end by 10 bases, with 5 bases between. Germline loops: CDR1 LGHDT, CDR2 YNNKEL (reference sequence). The CDR3 DNA follows: TGTGCCAGCAGCCAAGCGGGGGAGCAGTTCTTC. Its translation is CASSQAGEQFF.

V and J are TRBV7-2 and TRBJ2-3; tentatively, D is TRBD2 (6 bases). The V gene lost 5 bases and the J gene lost 6 bases, with 18 bases spanning the gap. The CDR3 runs to 15 residues. Germline values: CDR1 SGHTA, CDR2 FQGNSA. CDR3 in DNA: TGTGCCAGCAGCCATCTGACTAGGGCGGGGGATACGCAGTATTTT. It encodes CASSHLTRAGDTQYF.

This clone was found once. The chain carries TRBV6-6 and TRBJ1-5; TRBD1 might be the D (6 bases). From germline, CDR1 is MNHNY and CDR2 SVGAGI (reference sequence). CDR3 size: 16 residues. Trimming stripped 5 bases from V and 7 bases from J, with 21 bases between. CDR3 sequence (DNA): TGTGCCAGCAGTACATTTCGGACAGACCTTGGACAGCCCCAGCATTTT. Its protein product is CASSTFRTDLGQPQHF.

This clone was found once. The chain carries TRBV2 and TRBJ1-5; D may be TRBD1 (6 bases). The CDR3 is made up of 14 amino acids. Germline CDR1 reads SNHLY; CDR2 reads FYNNEI. The germline V and J ends were trimmed by 2 bases and 2 bases, with 7 bases remaining between them. The CDR3 is CASSENRGNQPQHF. CDR3 nucleotides: TGTGCCAGCAGTGAAAACAGGGGCAATCAGCCCCAGCATTTT.

The chain carries TRBV28 and TRBJ1-1; D gene unclear. The CDR3 extends over 14 amino acids. In germline, CDR1 is MDHEN, CDR2 SYDVKM. V was clipped by 7 bases and J by 7 bases, with 19 bases between them. The CDR3 spells CASTDPRRVSEAFF. DNA for the CDR3: TGTGCCAGCACCGACCCTAGGAGGGTAAGTGAAGCTTTCTTT.

This chain joins TRBV6-6 and TRBJ1-6, with TRBD1 as a possible D gene (6 bases). The germline V gene has CDR1 MNHNY and CDR2 SVGAGI (reference sequence). V was cut by 8 bases and J by 8 bases, with 13 bases left in between. This CDR3 contains 13 residues. CDR3 protein: CASVIGGDSPLHF. CDR3 nucleotide sequence: TGTGCCAGCGTCATTGGGGGCGATTCACCCCTCCACTTT.

This clone showed up just once. The chain uses TRBV6-5 and TRBJ1-2, with D possibly matching TRBD1 (5 bases). Germline V gene data show CDR1 as MNHEY and CDR2 as SVGAGI. This CDR3 spans 13 amino acids. V was trimmed by 2 bases and J by 4 bases, leaving 8 bases between them. As DNA, the CDR3 is TGTGCCAGCAGTTACCACGGGGGCTATGGCTACACCTTC. Protein product: CASSYHGGYGYTF.

This chain uses TRBV28 with TRBJ1-5, with D unclear. Germline V gene sequence: CDR1 MDHEN, CDR2 SYDVKM. V lost 8 bases to trimming and J lost 15 bases, with 14 bases between them. The CDR3 is made up of 10 amino acids. The CDR3 DNA reads TGTGCCAGCGGTGCGAGGGTGGGGCATTTT. It encodes CASGARVGHF.

The V gene is TRBV5-1, the J gene TRBJ2-7; 10 nucleotides line up with TRBD1. Germline loops: CDR1 SGHRS, CDR2 YFSETQ. Unmatched junction bases numbered 8, after V lost 5 bases and J lost 6 bases. The CDR3 is 14 residues long. CDR3 amino acids: CASSSRDRGSEQYF. In DNA form, the CDR3 reads TGCGCCAGCAGTTCCCGGGACAGGGGCTCCGAGCAGTACTTC.

This clone was counted only a few times. V and J are TRBV2 and TRBJ1-2; D is ambiguous. The CDR3 runs 13 residues. V lost 7 bases to trimming and J lost 8 bases, with 17 bases between them. The germline gives CDR1 SNHLY, CDR2 FYNNEI. The CDR3 bases are TGTGCCAGCACCAAAGAGAGGGCGGGCGGCTACACCTTC. This codes for CASTKERAGGYTF.

This chain uses TRBV27 with TRBJ1-2; weak D call: TRBD1 (6 bases). This CDR3 spans 13 amino acids. CDR1 MNHEY and CDR2 SMNVEV come from the germline V gene (reference sequence). With 6 bases removed from V and 1 base from J, the gap between germline ends came to 9 bases. The DNA for the CDR3 is TGTGCCAGCAGCGTACAGGGTAACTATGGCTACACCTTC. This translates into CASSVQGNYGYTF.

The rearrangement uses TRBV9 and TRBJ1-4; 10 bases align to TRBD1. This CDR3 has 17 amino acids. J lost 3 bases, V lost 2 bases, and 7 bases had no gene match. Germline CDR1 reads SGDLS; CDR2 reads YYNGEE. The CDR3 DNA follows: TGTGCCAGCAGCGTTGGACAGGGGGTTGGATCTAATGAAAAACTGTTTTTT. The encoded protein is CASSVGQGVGSNEKLFF.

The J gene is TRBJ2-1, the V gene TRBV6-5, with D possibly matching TRBD1 (6 bases). Germline-derived CDR1 and CDR2 are MNHEY and SVGAGI. CDR3 length: 14 residues. Trimming left V 0 bases short and J 9 bases short, with 12 bases between. In nucleotides, the CDR3 is TGTGCCAGCAGTTACTCGACCAGGGGCCCTGAGCAGTTCTTC. This sequence encodes CASSYSTRGPEQFF.

There are a few counts of this clone. This chain joins TRBV2 and TRBJ1-6; 9 bases fit TRBD1. This CDR3 comprises 19 residues. CDR1 and CDR2 from the germline V gene are SNHLY and FYNNEI. Germline trimming cut 7 bases from V and 5 bases from J; bases unmatched to any gene: 18. CDR3: CASIYSRTGAGPDNSPLHF. In DNA form, the CDR3 reads TGTGCCAGCATCTACTCGAGGACAGGGGCCGGCCCCGATAATTCACCCCTCCACTTT.

The V gene is TRBV28, the J gene TRBJ1-1, with D maybe TRBD1 (6 bases). The germline gives CDR1 MDHEN, CDR2 SYDVKM. The CDR3 extends over 13 amino acids. V lost 10 bases, J lost 0 bases, and 12 bases lay in between. CDR3 protein: CANSQGLNTEAFF. The CDR3 DNA is TGTGCCAACTCACAGGGATTGAACACTGAAGCTTTCTTT.

The V gene is TRBV7-2, the J gene TRBJ2-1; 9 bases line up with TRBD1. Germline CDR1 SGHTA, CDR2 FQGNSA. The ends lost 4 bases at V and 6 bases at J; junction bases unmatched: 7. CDR3 length equals 15 residues. This CDR3 reads CASSSTGGFGNEQFF. CDR3 DNA sequence: TGTGCCAGCAGCTCGACAGGGGGTTTTGGCAATGAGCAGTTCTTC.

This clone was counted between two and nine times. The chain employs TRBV2 and TRBJ1-1; no reliable D call. CDR1 SNHLY and CDR2 FYNNEI come from the germline V gene. CDR3 size: 13 residues. Trimming stripped 7 bases from V and 0 bases from J, with 9 bases between. CDR3 bases: TGTGCCAGCAATGAGGGCATGAACACTGAAGCTTTCTTT. Amino acids: CASNEGMNTEAFF.

The chain links TRBV2 to TRBJ1-3; tentatively, D is TRBD1 (6 bases). The V gene's germline CDR1 is SNHLY and CDR2 FYNNEI. V dropped 10 bases and J dropped 2 bases, with 15 bases sitting between them. The CDR3 length is 14 residues. The CDR3 DNA sequence: TGTGCCACTGCCGCCCGGACAGCTGGAAACACCATATATTTT. This codes for CATAARTAGNTIYF.

As DNA, the CDR3 is TGTGCCAGCAGCTTAGCGACAGGCTCTGGAAACACCATATATTTT. Its translation is CASSLATGSGNTIYF. V and J are TRBV7-8 and TRBJ1-3; D possibly corresponds to TRBD1 (6 bases). Germline V gene sequence: CDR1 SGHVS, CDR2 FQNEAQ. There are 15 residues in the CDR3. Trimming removed 0 bases from V and 0 bases from J, with 6 bases in between.

V and J are TRBV7-8 and TRBJ2-7; 8 nucleotides match TRBD2. The CDR3 totals 16 residues. The V gene's germline CDR1 is SGHVS and CDR2 FQNEAQ. The J segment lost 2 bases and the V segment lost 5 bases, leaving 11 bases of the junction unmatched. The CDR3 DNA reads TGTGCCAGCAGCCCACAATCCGGGACTAGAGCCTACGAGCAGTACTTC. Amino acid sequence: CASSPQSGTRAYEQYF.